The clone carrying this T cell receptor beta chain has a count of ten or more. V shed 4 bases and J shed 3 bases, with 16 bases lying between them. CDR1 and CDR2 from the germline V gene are LNHDA and SQIVND (reference sequence). This CDR3 is built from 16 residues. These data are taken from a study of T cells in Graves' hyperthyroidism and ophthalmopathy. Patients aged 18 to 65 with hyperthyroidism were newly diagnosed, with duration under 2 months. TCR beta CDR3 regions were amplified from RNA transcripts. RT-PCR in the first round (using the HTBI primer set) targeted the TCR CDR3. TCRdb reprocessed the multiplex PCR reads via MiXCR and lists one record per CDR3 protein. The sample shows hundreds of thousands of distinct CDR3 sequences, roughly a sixth of them seen only once.

The sequenced sample consisted of blood. This rearrangement joins TRBV19 to TRBJ1-5; tentatively, D is TRBD1 (6 bases). This sequence originates from a woman aged 45 to 65 with Graves' hyperthyroidism that later progressed to Graves' ophthalmopathy. In DNA, the CDR3 is TGTGCCAGTAGTACCCGACAGGTCCGGGACAATCAGCCCCAGCATTTT. Translated: CASSTRQVRDNQPQHF.